This entry lists 7 T cell receptor beta chains sequenced from one sample in a study of blood T cell repertoires in COVID-19. Using immunoSEQ multiplex PCR, the repertoire was profiled, and TCRdb retains in-frame clones only, with some absent. The data show 20,000 or so clones, roughly 84% seen once. The specimen sequenced was peripheral blood. The receptors were gathered from a man aged 40-49 years with acute or convalescent COVID-19.

The chain links TRBV6-6 to TRBJ1-1; D is uncertain. This CDR3 spans 14 amino acids. From germline, CDR1 is MNHNY and CDR2 SVGAGI (reference sequence). Trimming cost V 0 bases and J 4 bases, with 9 bases left between them. CDR3 sequence (DNA): TGTGCCAGCAGTTACTCGGAGGGTCTCACTGAAGCTTTCTTT. Translating it yields CASSYSEGLTEAFF.

This clone was seen only a few times. The chain employs TRBV4-3 and TRBJ1-4; a possible D gene is TRBD1 (5 bases). The V and J ends lost 0 bases and 8 bases respectively, with 10 bases between them. CDR1 is LGHNA and CDR2 is YSLEER in the germline V gene. The CDR3 covers 14 residues. For the CDR3, the DNA is TGCGCCAGCAGCCAAGATGGCAGGGTCGAAAAACTGTTTTTT. Protein sequence: CASSQDGRVEKLFF.

Only a few counts were recorded for this clone. The chain recombines TRBV19 with TRBJ1-5; D perhaps matches TRBD1 (5 bases). Germline values: CDR1 LNHDA, CDR2 SQIVND (reference sequence). The CDR3 consists of 14 residues. V was clipped by 4 bases and J by 2 bases, with 9 bases between them. CDR3 sequence: CASSTLQGNQPQHF. CDR3 bases: TGTGCCAGTAGTACCCTACAGGGCAATCAGCCCCAGCATTTT.

The V and J genes are TRBV13 and TRBJ2-1, with 16 bases lining up with TRBD2. From germline, CDR1 is PRHDT and CDR2 FYEKMQ (reference sequence). V lost 4 bases to trimming and J lost 7 bases; unmatched junction nucleotides: 10. This CDR3 has 18 amino acids. Here the CDR3 DNA reads TGTGCCAGCAGCTCCCCGGGACTAGCGGGAGGGCCGGGGAATGAGCAGTTCTTC. Amino acid sequence: CASSSPGLAGGPGNEQFF.

This clone came up once. The CDR3 DNA reads as TGTGCCAGCAGTCGAGCAGGGGGTAGCAATCAGCCCCAGCATTTT. Translated, it gives CASSRAGGSNQPQHF. J is TRBJ1-5 and V is TRBV6-2 or TRBV6-3; 7 nucleotides align to TRBD1. In germline, CDR1 is MNHEY, CDR2 SVGEGT. The CDR3 spans 15 residues. V lost 5 bases to trimming and J lost 0 bases; unmatched junction nucleotides: 4.

The V gene is TRBV5-1, the J gene TRBJ1-2, with D hard to call. Per germline, CDR1 SGHRS and CDR2 YFSETQ. The germline V and J ends were trimmed by 0 bases and 10 bases, with 19 bases remaining between them. CDR3 length: 15 residues. The CDR3 region is CASSLGQVGSGIYTF. In DNA, the CDR3 is TGCGCCAGCAGCTTGGGTCAGGTGGGTTCGGGAATCTACACCTTC. The whole variable domain, remainder taken from reference TRBV5-1 and TRBJ1-2, is KAGVTQTPRYLIKTRGQQVTLSCSPISGHRSVSWYQQTPGQGLQFLFEYFSETQRNKGNFPGRFSGRQFSNSRSEMNVSTLELGDSALYLCASSLGQVGSGIYTFGSGTRLTVV.

The genes are TRBV9 and TRBJ1-5; TRBD1 agrees at 9 bases. V gave up 0 bases and J gave up 2 bases; unmatched junction bases: 3. CDR1 is SGDLS and CDR2 is YYNGEE in the germline V gene. The CDR3 is made up of 16 amino acids. The chain's CDR3 is CASSVGGQGGNQPQHF. The CDR3 DNA reads as TGTGCCAGCAGCGTAGGGGGACAGGGAGGCAATCAGCCCCAGCATTTT.